The 10 T cell receptor beta chains reported below all come from one sample, sequenced in a study of T cells after posttransplantation cyclophosphamide (dated by TCRdb to about 2016). Receptor libraries were prepared by the immunoSEQ multiplex PCR assay. Held by TCRdb, this immuneACCESS table contains in-frame sequences only and omits some clones. Under half of the omission traces to an unresolved V gene where checked; the cause of the rest is unknown. This sample comprises 50,000 to 55,000 clones, around 83% of them detected only once. The ten most abundant clones make up about 2.7% of the sample. Sequencing was carried out using PBMCs. The receptors were sampled from a man younger than 45 with a blood cancer, CMV-positive, and with a related stem cell donor.

This chain links TRBV9 with TRBJ2-5; a weak D match, TRBD2 (6 bases). Germline V gene data show CDR1 as SGDLS and CDR2 as YYNGEE. V lost 0 bases to trimming and J lost 2 bases, with 8 bases between them. The CDR3 has 14 amino acids. CDR3 region: CASSVAGVQETQYF. CDR3 in DNA: TGTGCCAGCAGCGTAGCGGGGGTGCAAGAGACCCAGTACTTC. The whole variable domain, remainder taken from reference TRBV9 and TRBJ2-5, is DSGVTQTPKHLITATGQRVTLRCSPRSGDLSVYWYQQSLDQGLQFLIQYYNGEERAKGNILERFSAQQFPDLHSELNLSSLELGDSALYFCASSVAGVQETQYFGPGTRLLVL.

A note on this clone: The junction departs from the called germline gene at one end, perhaps through a read error. This chain links TRBV14 with TRBJ2-7; D might be TRBD2 (5 bases). Germline V gene lookup returns CDR1 SGHDN and CDR2 FVKESK. CDR3 size: 14 residues. This chain's CDR3 is CASSPQSRGNPFDF. CDR3 DNA: TGTGCCAGCAGCCCCCAATCGAGAGGGAACCCTTTTGACTTC. Full variable domain (rest looked up from reference TRBV14 and TRBJ2-7): EAGVTQFPSHSVIEKGQTVTLRCDPISGHDNLYWYRRVMGKEIKFLLHFVKESKQDESGMPNNRFLAERTGGTYSTLKVQPAELEDSGVYFCASSPQSRGNPFDFGPGTRLTVT.

V usage is TRBV6-6 and J usage is TRBJ2-2; D is perhaps TRBD1 (5 bases). Trimming removed 5 bases at V and 4 bases at J, with 14 bases between. CDR1 MNHNY and CDR2 SVGAGI come from the germline V gene (reference sequence). CDR3 length: 15 amino acids. This CDR3 reads CASSPGHWATGELFF. DNA of the CDR3: TGTGCCAGCAGTCCCGGACACTGGGCCACCGGGGAGCTGTTTTTT.

The chain is built from TRBV18 and TRBJ1-1; 8 positions agree with TRBD1. The germline V gene encodes CDR1 KGHSH and CDR2 LQKENI. The CDR3 runs 15 residues. Losses at the gene ends were 3 bases for V and 5 bases for J; bases not matched to a gene: 8. In DNA form, the CDR3 reads TGTGCCAGCTCACCCCTGGACAGGGTAGTAACTGAAGCTTTCTTT. Amino acid sequence: CASSPLDRVVTEAFF.

The chain combines TRBV15 with TRBJ2-3; D possibly corresponds to TRBD2 (6 bases). The germline CDR1 and CDR2 sequences are LNHNV and YYDKDF (reference sequence). The CDR3 loop spans 14 amino acids. V shed 6 bases and J shed 1 base, with 11 bases lying between them. The CDR3 DNA sequence: TGTGCCACCAGTAGCGGCAGCCGCACAGATACGCAGTATTTT. Its translation: CATSSGSRTDTQYF.

This chain uses TRBV19 with TRBJ2-1, with 9 bases matching TRBD2. The CDR3 sequence is 14 residues long. The junction had 10 bases not matched to a gene; V was cut back by 8 bases and J by 8 bases. Germline V lookup: CDR1 LNHDA, CDR2 SQIVND (reference sequence). The CDR3 nucleotides are TGTGCCAGTGCACGAGCGGGAGGATTTTATGAGCAGTTCTTC. The encoded protein is CASARAGGFYEQFF.

This clone has just one count. The chain recombines TRBV10-3 with TRBJ2-7; 10 bases match TRBD1. With V trimmed by 2 bases and J by 6 bases, 7 bases remained unmatched. Germline loops: CDR1 ENHRY, CDR2 SYGVKD. The CDR3 consists of 15 residues. The CDR3 region has the DNA TGTGCCATCAGTGAGGTACGACAGGGGGCGGGCGAGCAGTACTTC. Encoded protein: CAISEVRQGAGEQYF.

The genes are TRBV29-1 and TRBJ2-5, with a tentative D call TRBD2 (5 bases). Trimming removed 6 bases from V and 2 bases from J, with 16 bases in between. Germline CDR1 and CDR2: SQVTM and ANQGSEA. This CDR3 has 14 amino acids. The CDR3 loop is CSVGLVGSQETQYF. CDR3 DNA sequence: TGCAGCGTGGGGTTAGTAGGGAGTCAAGAGACCCAGTACTTC. The full variable domain, its missing parts supplied by reference TRBV29-1 and TRBJ2-5, is SAVISQKPSRDICQRGTSLTIQCQVDSQVTMMFWYRQQPGQSLTLIATANQGSEATYESGFVIDKFPISRPNLTFSTLTVSNMSPEDSSIYLCSVGLVGSQETQYFGPGTRLLVL.

The chain combines TRBV6-1 with TRBJ2-4; TRBD1 might be the D (5 bases). The CDR3 runs to 13 residues. Germline CDR1 MNHNS, CDR2 SASEGT. Trimming took 7 bases from V and 5 from J, leaving 12 bases between them. Written as DNA, the CDR3 is TGTGCCAGCACATCAGGGTACGAAAACATTCAGTACTTC. It translates to CASTSGYENIQYF.

DNA of the CDR3: TGTGCCAGCAGCCCTAACGACTCAGGGGGGCTTCGTCGGGCTTTCTTT. Protein: CASSPNDSGGLRRAFF. The rearrangement uses TRBV13 and TRBJ1-1, with TRBD1 matching 7 bases. The J segment lost 11 bases and the V segment lost 5 bases, leaving 20 bases of the junction unmatched. The CDR3 has 16 residues. Germline V lookup: CDR1 PRHDT, CDR2 FYEKMQ (reference sequence).